This T cell receptor (beta chain) is from a study of vaccination and CD4 T cells after COVID-19. Study at large: Blood was drawn a median roughly 66 days post second dose, range 14 to 241. Study results and limitations: The authors identified 304 of 307 vaccine-specific clones in convalescent patients as spike mono-reactive.

TCRdb re-analysed the PCR reads in MiXCR, keeping a single row per CDR3 protein. In the table there are more than 20,000 distinct CDR3 sequences, 51% of which are singletons. V shed 7 bases and J shed 1 base, with 8 bases lying between them. Germline V lookup: CDR1 GTSNPN, CDR2 SVGIG (reference sequence). This CDR3 spans 13 amino acids. On this clonotype: Its antigen is not identified.

The sample in question was CD4+ T cells from blood, obtained before SARS-CoV-2 vaccination. V gene TRBV30 combines with J gene TRBJ1-6; no reliable D call. The TCR comes from a human donor who had recovered from COVID-19. CDR3 residues: CAYSGSYNSPLHF. DNA for the CDR3: TGTGCCTACTCGGGGTCCTATAATTCACCCCTCCACTTT.